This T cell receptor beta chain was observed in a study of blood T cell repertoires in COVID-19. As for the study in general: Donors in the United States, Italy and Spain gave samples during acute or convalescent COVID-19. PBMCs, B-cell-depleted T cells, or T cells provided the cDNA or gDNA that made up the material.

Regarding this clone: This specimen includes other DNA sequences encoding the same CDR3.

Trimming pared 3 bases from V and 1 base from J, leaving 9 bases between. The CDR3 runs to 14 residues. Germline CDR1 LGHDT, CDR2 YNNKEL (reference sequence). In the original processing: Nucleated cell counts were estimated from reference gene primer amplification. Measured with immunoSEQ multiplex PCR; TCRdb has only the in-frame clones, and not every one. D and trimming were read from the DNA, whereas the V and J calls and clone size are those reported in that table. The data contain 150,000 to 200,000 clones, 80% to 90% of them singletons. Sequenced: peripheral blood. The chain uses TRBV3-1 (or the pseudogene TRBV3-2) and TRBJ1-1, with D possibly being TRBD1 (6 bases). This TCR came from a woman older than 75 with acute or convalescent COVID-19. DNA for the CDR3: TGTGCCAGCAGCCACCCACAGGGGAACACTGAAGCTTTCTTT. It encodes CASSHPQGNTEAFF.